This T cell receptor beta chain is drawn from a study of cytomegalovirus exposure and HLA in healthy donors. The study, taken as a whole, reports: Many donors carried some public TCRs, although rarity characterized most TCR sequences. Diagnosis of cytomegalovirus status made by the classifier reportedly showed high specificity and sensitivity. Cytomegalovirus association was listed for about 160 TCR beta chains.

The donors were members of the validation cohort, which comprised about 120 subjects and was separate from the first cohort of roughly 700 subjects. Of note for this clone: Its cognate antigen is unknown.

Libraries were prepared by immunoSEQ multiplex PCR; TCRdb keeps only in-frame clonotypes and omits some of them. The repertoire holds 160,000 or so clones, with 80% to 90% as singletons. The specimen was PBMCs. This clonotype was obtained from a woman aged 30 to 39 in good health and CMV-seronegative.

CDR3 residues: CASSVGPNSYEQYF. CDR3 DNA sequence: TGTGCCAGCAGCGTAGGGCCCAATTCCTACGAGCAGTACTTC. The chain employs TRBV9 and TRBJ2-7; no firm D call. CDR1 SGDLS and CDR2 YYNGEE come from the germline V gene. The V gene lost 0 bases and the J gene lost 1 base, with 8 bases spanning the gap. CDR3 length: 14 residues. Full variable domain (outside the CDR3, taken from reference TRBV9 and TRBJ2-7): DSGVTQTPKHLITATGQRVTLRCSPRSGDLSVYWYQQSLDQGLQFLIQYYNGEERAKGNILERFSAQQFPDLHSELNLSSLELGDSALYFCASSVGPNSYEQYFGPGTRLTVT.